The 8 T cell receptor beta chains listed next were all sequenced from one sample in a study of blood T cell repertoires in COVID-19. Some clones are missing from TCRdb's copy, which holds only in-frame ones; the method was immunoSEQ multiplex PCR. The sample has roughly 140,000 clones, around nine tenths seen once; the top ten hold roughly 5.4%. The sequencing input was peripheral blood. The receptors were sampled from a human donor in a cohort sampled during active COVID-19.

A few counts support this clone. This chain joins TRBV7-9 and TRBJ2-3; D unclear. The V gene lost 5 bases and the J gene lost 7 bases, with 13 bases spanning the gap. Germline CDR1 is SEHNR and CDR2 is FQNEAQ (reference sequence). The CDR3 has 13 residues. CDR3 bases: TGTGCCAGCAGCCCACGAGGAACTTATACGCAGTATTTT. It codes for CASSPRGTYTQYF.

This clone was recorded once. The chain combines TRBV11-1 with TRBJ1-2; D might be TRBD1 (6 bases). Germline CDR1 is SGHAT and CDR2 is FQDESV (reference sequence). This CDR3 contains 14 residues. The V end lost 5 bases, the J end lost 6 bases, and 16 bases lay between the germline ends. The CDR3 region is CASSRRDKRDGYTF. In DNA, the CDR3 is TGTGCCAGCAGCCGCCGGGACAAGAGGGATGGCTACACCTTC.

The chain is built from TRBV28 and TRBJ1-4; no clear D gene. The CDR3 loop spans 16 amino acids. V lost 5 bases to trimming and J lost 7 bases, with 20 bases between them. Germline loops: CDR1 MDHEN, CDR2 SYDVKM. The CDR3 loop reads CASSGQVPGDGEKLFF. CDR3 DNA: TGTGCCAGCAGTGGGCAAGTGCCCGGGGATGGTGAAAAACTGTTTTTT.

The chain carries TRBV7-2 and TRBJ2-6, with 9 bases fitting TRBD2. CDR1 SGHTA and CDR2 FQGNSA come from the germline V gene. This CDR3 is 17 amino acids long. V shed 6 bases, J shed 4 bases, and the junction held 10 bases outside the gene matches. The CDR3 DNA sequence: TGTGCCAGCAGTATAGCGGGAGTAGTACGAGGGGCCAACGTCCTGACTTTC. Amino acids: CASSIAGVVRGANVLTF.

J is TRBJ2-7 and V is TRBV30; 13 nucleotides agree with TRBD2. Trimming cost V 2 bases and J 4 bases; bases outside gene matches: 2. In germline, CDR1 is GTSNPN, CDR2 SVGIG (reference sequence). The CDR3 loop spans 14 amino acids. The CDR3 DNA sequence: TGTGCCTGGAGTCGGGGACTAGCGGGATACGAGCAGTACTTC. It specifies CAWSRGLAGYEQYF.

The chain recombines TRBV5-1 with TRBJ2-5; TRBD1 might be the D (6 bases). The CDR3 length is 15 residues. V was trimmed by 4 bases and J by 1 base, leaving 14 bases between them. Germline CDR1 and CDR2: SGHRS and YFSETQ. The CDR3 coding sequence is TGCGCCAGCAGCCCCAAGGACAGAACCCAAGAGACCCAGTACTTC. Encoded protein: CASSPKDRTQETQYF. The full variable domain, rest sourced from reference TRBV5-1 and TRBJ2-5, is KAGVTQTPRYLIKTRGQQVTLSCSPISGHRSVSWYQQTPGQGLQFLFEYFSETQRNKGNFPGRFSGRQFSNSRSEMNVSTLELGDSALYLCASSPKDRTQETQYFGPGTRLLVL.

J is TRBJ2-5 and V is TRBV27, with 10 bases fitting TRBD2. Germline V lookup: CDR1 MNHEY, CDR2 SMNVEV (reference sequence). The CDR3 has 17 amino acids. V shed 0 bases, J shed 3 bases, and the junction held 7 bases outside the gene matches. Here the CDR3 DNA reads TGTGCCAGCAGTTTATCTTTATCAGCGGGAGGGAAAGAGACCCAGTACTTC. It specifies CASSLSLSAGGKETQYF.

The chain links TRBV5-5 to TRBJ1-1; D is unresolved. Per the germline V gene, CDR1 is SGHKS and CDR2 is YYEKEE (reference sequence). Trimming removed 4 bases from V and 3 bases from J, with 10 bases in between. The CDR3 extends over 13 amino acids. The CDR3 loop reads CASSHYSYTEAFF. The CDR3 DNA follows: TGTGCCAGCAGCCATTACAGTTACACTGAAGCTTTCTTT.